The 32 T cell receptor beta chains in this list originate from one sample, sequenced in a study of blood T cell repertoires in COVID-19. TCRdb's table, derived via immunoSEQ multiplex PCR, lists solely in-frame clones and lacks some. The top ten hold 7% to 9.5% of the sample, which has roughly 120,000 clones, around four fifths seen once. Source material: peripheral blood. Receptors were obtained from a man in his 70s with active or convalescent COVID-19.

J is TRBJ2-1 and V is TRBV7-2; TRBD2 agrees at 7 bases. Germline V lookup: CDR1 SGHTA, CDR2 FQGNSA. The CDR3 is 15 amino acids. V lost 1 base, J lost 12 bases, and 12 bases stayed unmatched. The CDR3 spells CASSLGGRTRVAQFF. Written as DNA, the CDR3 is TGTGCCAGCAGCTTAGGAGGTCGGACTAGGGTTGCGCAGTTCTTC. Based on the CDR3 plus reference TRBV7-2 and TRBJ2-1, the full variable domain is GAGVSQSPSNKVTEKGKDVELRCDPISGHTALYWYRQSLGQGLEFLIYFQGNSAPDKSGLPSDRFSAERTGGSVSTLTIQRTQQEDSAVYLCASSLGGRTRVAQFFGPGTRLTVL.

The chain is built from TRBV4-3 and TRBJ2-1, with TRBD1 matching 9 bases. This CDR3 is built from 17 residues. Germline V CDR1 and CDR2: LGHNA, YSLEER. J lost 5 bases, V lost 4 bases, and 12 bases had no gene match. The CDR3 DNA follows: TGCGCCAGCAGCCCCAACAGGGGGCCCCCCTCGGACAATGAGCAGTTCTTC. This encodes CASSPNRGPPSDNEQFF.

The V and J genes are TRBV7-9 and TRBJ1-6; 7 bases are a match to TRBD1. The CDR3 spans 15 residues. The germline V gene has CDR1 SEHNR and CDR2 FQNEAQ (reference sequence). Trimming removed 3 bases from V and 6 bases from J; junction bases left unmatched: 5. CDR3 sequence: CASSLGGTVNSPLHF. Written as DNA, the CDR3 is TGTGCCAGCAGCTTGGGCGGGACAGTTAATTCACCCCTCCACTTT.

The rearrangement joins TRBV9 to TRBJ2-3; D might be TRBD1 (6 bases). Germline V gene sequence: CDR1 SGDLS, CDR2 YYNGEE. This CDR3 region has 15 residues. The V end lost 4 bases, the J end lost 1 base, and 13 bases lay between the germline ends. The CDR3 loop reads CASSKGETGTDTQYF. The CDR3, as DNA: TGTGCCAGCAGCAAGGGGGAGACGGGCACAGATACGCAGTATTTT.

V and J are TRBV11-2 and TRBJ2-7; 8 bases map to TRBD1. This CDR3 has 17 residues. The germline CDR1 and CDR2 sequences are SGHAT and FQNNGV. Trimming took 6 bases from V and 2 from J; bases not matched to a gene: 15. CDR3 loop: CASRSTRQGPPTYEQYF. DNA of the CDR3: TGTGCCAGCAGGTCAACGCGACAGGGGCCTCCCACCTACGAGCAGTACTTC.

V usage is TRBV6-5 and J usage is TRBJ1-5; tentatively, D is TRBD1 (6 bases). Trimming pared 6 bases from V and 2 bases from J, leaving 11 bases between. Looked up from germline, CDR1 is MNHEY and CDR2 is SVGAGI. This CDR3 spans 14 amino acids. In DNA, the CDR3 is TGTGCCAGCAGCCGGGGGGCGGGCAATCAGCCCCAGCATTTT. Residues: CASSRGAGNQPQHF.

The chain has TRBV7-3 and TRBJ2-7; possible D gene TRBD2, 6 bases. The V gene's germline CDR1 is SGHTA and CDR2 FQGTGA. The CDR3 runs 14 residues. V lost 5 bases and J lost 2, with 13 bases in between. The CDR3 DNA sequence: TGTGCCAGCAGCCCTGCTTCGGGGGCCTACGAGCAGTACTTC. Translating it yields CASSPASGAYEQYF. The entire variable domain, with the rest obtained from reference TRBV7-3 and TRBJ2-7, is as follows: GAGVSQTPSNKVTEKGKYVELRCDPISGHTALYWYRQSLGQGPEFLIYFQGTGAADDSGLPNDRFFAVRPEGSVSTLKIQRTERGDSAVYLCASSPASGAYEQYFGPGTRLTVT.

J is TRBJ1-1 and V is TRBV11-3; a possible D gene is TRBD1 (5 bases). The CDR3 is 14 amino acids. Germline V gives CDR1 SGHNT, CDR2 YENEEA. V lost 5 bases, J lost 1 base, and 11 bases lay in between. CDR3 coding DNA: TGTGCCAGCAGCCCTAGACAGACGAACACTGAAGCTTTCTTT. This sequence encodes CASSPRQTNTEAFF.

The V call is TRBV10-3, the J call TRBJ2-6; D possibly corresponds to TRBD1 (5 bases). CDR3 length: 17 residues. V was pared by 0 bases and J by 1 base, with 10 bases between. From germline, CDR1 is ENHRY and CDR2 SYGVKD. The CDR3 reads CAISESPQASGANVLTF. CDR3 nucleotides: TGTGCCATCAGTGAGTCACCACAGGCTTCTGGGGCCAACGTCCTGACTTTC.

This clone has a single count. The chain uses TRBV18 and TRBJ2-3, with D possibly TRBD2 on 6 matching bases. Between the trimmed V and J ends, which lost 3 bases and 2 bases, there was a span of 12 bases. This CDR3 comprises 15 residues. Germline CDR1 KGHSH, CDR2 LQKENI. The CDR3 reads CASSPRGTITDTQYF. As DNA, the CDR3 is TGTGCCAGCTCACCCCGCGGGACGATCACAGATACGCAGTATTTT.

The V and J genes are TRBV18 and TRBJ1-1; a possible D gene is TRBD1 (6 bases). The CDR3 sequence is 15 residues long. V shed 2 bases and J shed 4 bases, with 14 bases lying between them. From germline, CDR1 is KGHSH and CDR2 LQKENI. This CDR3 reads CASSPAEGVSTEAFF. The CDR3 region has the DNA TGTGCCAGCTCACCAGCAGAGGGGGTGAGCACTGAAGCTTTCTTT.

This clone was observed a handful of times. V gene TRBV6-5 combines with J gene TRBJ1-1; 9 nucleotides match TRBD1. Germline lookup yields CDR1 MNHEY and CDR2 SVGAGI. The CDR3 sequence is 15 residues long. V was pared by 4 bases and J by 3 bases, with 6 bases of the junction left unmatched. The CDR3 sequence is CASSLGQGGYTEAFF. For the CDR3, the DNA is TGTGCCAGCAGTTTGGGACAGGGTGGGTACACTGAAGCTTTCTTT.

The chain recombines TRBV27 with TRBJ2-3; 9 bases agree with TRBD2. Trimming at V came to 0 bases and at J to 4 bases, leaving 11 bases not matched to a gene. Looked up from germline, CDR1 is MNHEY and CDR2 is SMNVEV (reference sequence). The CDR3 runs 18 residues. CDR3 coding DNA: TGTGCCAGCAGTTTATCCTTATCCGCTAGCGGGGCCCCAGATACGCAGTATTTT. This gives the protein CASSLSLSASGAPDTQYF.

The rearrangement links TRBV29-1 to TRBJ1-2; TRBD1 matches at 7 bases. V lost 2 bases to trimming and J lost 8 bases; unmatched junction nucleotides: 8. Per the germline V gene, CDR1 is SQVTM and CDR2 is ANQGSEA. The CDR3 is 13 amino acids. CDR3 nucleotide sequence: TGCAGCGTTGAAAACCGATCAGGGGGAGGCTACACCTTC. Translated: CSVENRSGGGYTF.

The J gene is TRBJ1-5, the V gene TRBV18, with 7 bases fitting TRBD1. CDR3 length equals 14 residues. The trim removed 4 bases at V and 4 bases at J, leaving 4 bases unmatched. Germline V gives CDR1 KGHSH, CDR2 LQKENI. As DNA, the CDR3 is TGTGCCAGCTCACAGGCAGGGGGAAATCAGCCCCAGCATTTT. This encodes CASSQAGGNQPQHF.

The chain's CDR3 is CASSLNEGTYEQYF. The DNA of the CDR3 is TGTGCCAGCAGCTTAAACGAGGGTACCTACGAGCAGTACTTC. The rearrangement joins TRBV11-2 to TRBJ2-7; a weak D match, TRBD2 (5 bases). Germline V gene sequence: CDR1 SGHAT, CDR2 FQNNGV. The germline V and J ends were trimmed by 2 bases and 2 bases, with 10 bases remaining between them. The CDR3 spans 14 residues.

J is TRBJ1-1 and V is TRBV5-4; TRBD1 matches at 8 bases. CDR3 size: 17 residues. Germline trimming cut 0 bases from V and 0 bases from J; bases unmatched to any gene: 7. Germline values: CDR1 SGHNT, CDR2 YYREEE (reference sequence). The CDR3 nucleotides are TGTGCCAGCAGCTTGGCGGCAGGGGGCGGGATGAACACTGAAGCTTTCTTT. Translating it yields CASSLAAGGGMNTEAFF. Variable domain in full (rest from reference TRBV5-4 and TRBJ1-1): ETGVTQSPTHLIKTRGQQVTLRCSSQSGHNTVSWYQQALGQGPQFIFQYYREEENGRGNFPPRFSGLQFPNYSSELNVNALELDDSALYLCASSLAAGGGMNTEAFFGQGTRLTVV.

A few counts support this clone. This chain connects TRBV19 to TRBJ1-2; 9 positions agree with TRBD1. CDR3 length equals 14 residues. J gave up 4 bases and V 7 bases, and 7 bases lay outside the gene matches. Germline lookup yields CDR1 LNHDA and CDR2 SQIVND (reference sequence). The CDR3 reads CASTPGQGRYGYTF. CDR3 coding DNA: TGTGCCAGTACCCCGGGACAGGGCCGCTATGGCTACACCTTC.

J is TRBJ2-1 and V is TRBV9, with 14 bases lining up with TRBD2. Germline-derived CDR1 and CDR2 are SGDLS and YYNGEE. This CDR3 is 15 amino acids long. V lost 3 bases, J lost 7 bases, and 3 bases stayed unmatched. The CDR3 coding sequence is TGTGCCAGCAGCGCGGGACTAGCGGGGGTTAATGAGCAGTTCTTC. Translated, it gives CASSAGLAGVNEQFF.

This clone appeared a single time. The chain is built from TRBV6-2 or TRBV6-3 and TRBJ2-7; D may be TRBD1 (6 bases). Germline values: CDR1 MNHEY, CDR2 SVGEGT. Between the trimmed V and J ends, which lost 2 bases and 6 bases, there was a span of 14 bases. The CDR3 sequence is 14 residues long. CDR3 sequence: CASSYPGVDREQYF. In DNA, the CDR3 is TGTGCCAGCAGTTACCCAGGGGTTGATCGCGAGCAGTACTTC.

The chain carries TRBV21-1 and TRBJ2-7; the table's D call, TRBD2, has no DNA check behind it. TRBV21-1 is reported as a pseudogene. CDR3 length: 13 amino acids. CDR3: CASSESEDYEQYF. Written as DNA, the CDR3 is TGTGCCAGCAGCGAAAGTGAGGATTACGAGCAGTACTTC.

This chain links TRBV28 with TRBJ2-5; the D is unclear. The CDR3 totals 11 residues. Trimming stripped 6 bases from V and 2 bases from J, with 4 bases between. Per the germline V gene, CDR1 is MDHEN and CDR2 is SYDVKM. Written as DNA, the CDR3 is TGTGCCAGCAGACGGCAAGAGACCCAGTACTTC. Translated, it gives CASRRQETQYF.

This sequence joins TRBV29-1 and TRBJ1-6; TRBD1 agrees at 9 bases. Germline assignment: CDR1 SQVTM and CDR2 ANQGSEA. Unmatched junction bases numbered 9, after V lost 6 bases and J lost 6 bases. The CDR3 runs to 15 residues. The CDR3 DNA is TGCAGCGTCTCAATGGGGACAGGGTTTAATTCACCCCTCCACTTT. This codes for CSVSMGTGFNSPLHF.

This chain connects TRBV7-3 to TRBJ2-1; the match to TRBD2 covers 7 bases. The CDR3 runs 14 residues. Germline assignment: CDR1 SGHTA and CDR2 FQGTGA. With 6 bases clipped from V and 2 bases from J, the junction kept 4 bases outside the gene matches. The CDR3 reads CASSRGGAYNEQFF. CDR3 DNA: TGTGCCAGCAGTCGTGGGGGGGCCTACAATGAGCAGTTCTTC. Full variable domain (remainder filled in from reference TRBV7-3 and TRBJ2-1): GAGVSQTPSNKVTEKGKYVELRCDPISGHTALYWYRQSLGQGPEFLIYFQGTGAADDSGLPNDRFFAVRPEGSVSTLKIQRTERGDSAVYLCASSRGGAYNEQFFGPGTRLTVL.

The CDR3 sequence: CSVSGRRTSDVAQYF. The CDR3 DNA reads TGCAGCGTTTCCGGTCGGCGGACTAGTGATGTTGCGCAGTATTTT. The chain has TRBV29-1 and TRBJ2-3, with TRBD2 matching over 7 bases. V shed 5 bases, J shed 10 bases, and the junction held 18 bases outside the gene matches. From germline, CDR1 is SQVTM and CDR2 ANQGSEA. CDR3 length equals 15 residues.

V is TRBV4-2 and J is TRBJ2-1, with 10 positions matching TRBD2. The CDR3 extends over 17 amino acids. With 4 bases clipped from V and 1 base from J, the junction kept 7 bases outside the gene matches. Germline V gene data show CDR1 as LGHNA and CDR2 as YNFKEQ. The CDR3 loop reads CASSLGLAEFSYNEQFF. The DNA of the CDR3 is TGTGCCAGCAGCCTCGGACTAGCGGAGTTTTCCTACAATGAGCAGTTCTTC.

The chain recombines TRBV11-3 with TRBJ2-5, with 7 bases lining up with TRBD1. This CDR3 contains 13 residues. Trimming at V came to 5 bases and at J to 5 bases, leaving 5 bases not matched to a gene. The germline gives CDR1 SGHNT, CDR2 YENEEA. The CDR3 region is CASSRRQGETQYF. The CDR3 DNA sequence: TGTGCCAGCAGCCGACGACAGGGTGAGACCCAGTACTTC. The full variable domain, rest sourced from reference TRBV11-3 and TRBJ2-5, is EAGVVQSPRYKIIEKKQPVAFWCNPISGHNTLYWYLQNLGQGPELLIRYENEEAVDDSQLPKDRFSAERLKGVDSTLKIQPAELGDSAVYLCASSRRQGETQYFGPGTRLLVL.

The chain carries TRBV10-2 and TRBJ2-2, with no clear D. The CDR3 sequence is 13 residues long. Per the germline V gene, CDR1 is WSHSY and CDR2 is SAAADI. V lost 2 bases to trimming and J lost 4 bases, with 5 bases between them. CDR3 bases: TGCGCCAGCAGTGAGGTCGTCACCGGGGAGCTGTTTTTT. Its protein is CASSEVVTGELFF.

The chain is built from TRBV18 and TRBJ2-3; TRBD2 aligns across 11 bases. Unmatched junction bases numbered 11, after V lost 6 bases and J lost 0 bases. CDR3 length equals 18 residues. Germline CDR1 reads KGHSH; CDR2 reads LQKENI. The CDR3 protein is CASSPPLAGGSSTDTQYF. The CDR3 nucleotides are TGTGCCAGCTCCCCCCCCCTAGCGGGGGGCTCCAGCACAGATACGCAGTATTTT.

This CDR3 reads CASISAPGQGTYEQYF. The CDR3, as DNA: TGTGCCAGCATCTCAGCTCCGGGACAGGGTACTTACGAGCAGTACTTC. This sequence joins TRBV28 and TRBJ2-7; 9 nucleotides line up with TRBD1. The germline gives CDR1 MDHEN, CDR2 SYDVKM. V trimming: 7 bases; J trimming: 4 bases; junction bases outside the gene matches: 14. This CDR3 has 16 residues.

The rearrangement uses TRBV7-9 and TRBJ2-4; 14 bases align to TRBD2. The CDR3 consists of 17 residues. Germline-derived CDR1 and CDR2 are SEHNR and FQNEAQ (reference sequence). V shed 0 bases and J 8 bases; nucleotides not matched to a gene: 6. CDR3 loop: CASSLAGTSGRADIQYF. In nucleotides, the CDR3 is TGTGCCAGCAGCTTAGCCGGGACTAGCGGGAGAGCGGACATTCAGTACTTC.

The gene calls are TRBV27 and TRBJ1-5; D call uncertain. V lost 3 bases and J lost 0, with 9 bases in between. This CDR3 comprises 15 residues. Germline V lookup: CDR1 MNHEY, CDR2 SMNVEV (reference sequence). In DNA form, the CDR3 reads TGTGCCAGCAGTTTTGAAGGGAGTAGCAATCAGCCCCAGCATTTT. It translates to CASSFEGSSNQPQHF.